The 15 T cell receptor beta chains below were found in one sample sequenced in a study of T cells in Graves' hyperthyroidism and ophthalmopathy. Amplified TCR beta CDR3 regions derived from RNA transcripts. An initial round of RT-PCR targeting the TCR CDR3 relied on the HTBI primer set. TCRdb analysed the multiplex PCR reads with MiXCR anew, one entry per CDR3 protein. The sample holds roughly 500,000 distinct CDR3 sequences; 40% to 55% are singletons and the top ten take around 17%. Sample: peripheral blood or thyroid tissue (not recorded which). Source of these receptors: an adult woman with Graves' disease, either hyperthyroidism or ophthalmopathy (not recorded which).

This clonotype was seen at least ten times. The chain uses TRBV2 and TRBJ1-3; D not certain. V was cut by 4 bases and J by 0 bases, with 10 bases left in between. The CDR3 has 15 amino acids. CDR1 and CDR2 from the germline V gene are SNHLY and FYNNEI. The CDR3 DNA reads TGTGCCAGCAGTGTTGACTTATCCTCTGGAAACACCATATATTTT. This gives the protein CASSVDLSSGNTIYF. Combining the CDR3 with reference TRBV2 and TRBJ1-3 gives the whole variable domain EPEVTQTPSHQVTQMGQEVILRCVPISNHLYFYWYRQILGQKVEFLVSFYNNEISEKSEIFDDQFSVERPDGSNFTLKIRSTKLEDSAMYFCASSVDLSSGNTIYFGEGSWLTVV.

In its sample, this clonotype was seen a few times. V is TRBV10-3 and J is TRBJ2-1; TRBD2 might be the D (5 bases). The CDR3 spans 17 residues. CDR1 is ENHRY, CDR2 SYGVKD, per germline. The V and J ends lost 4 bases and 5 bases respectively, with 21 bases between them. The CDR3: CAISASEGDPTNNEQFF. The CDR3 DNA reads as TGTGCCATCAGTGCCTCAGAGGGTGACCCTACTAACAATGAGCAGTTCTTC.

The table lists this clonotype with many counts. J is TRBJ1-1 and V is TRBV3-1; D uncertain. The CDR3 is made up of 13 amino acids. V was pared by 5 bases and J by 4 bases, with 11 bases between. Germline CDR1 reads LGHDT; CDR2 reads YNNKEL (reference sequence). CDR3 sequence (DNA): TGTGCCAGCAGCGAATATGACTCCACTGAAGCTTTCTTT. Its protein product is CASSEYDSTEAFF.

V usage is TRBV7-2 and J usage is TRBJ1-5; D possibly corresponds to TRBD1 (5 bases). Germline values: CDR1 SGHTA, CDR2 FQGNSA. CDR3 length: 15 amino acids. With 0 bases removed from V and 7 bases from J, the gap between germline ends came to 13 bases. The CDR3 sequence: CASSLAPGRPQPQHF. CDR3 nucleotide sequence: TGTGCCAGCAGCTTAGCCCCGGGACGTCCCCAGCCCCAGCATTTT.

The V and J genes are TRBV28 and TRBJ2-7; 8 nucleotides align to TRBD1. This CDR3 comprises 13 residues. With V trimmed by 10 bases and J by 3 bases, 8 bases remained unmatched. Germline CDR1 MDHEN, CDR2 SYDVKM. The CDR3 is CATRTGLVYEQYF. As DNA, the CDR3 is TGTGCCACCCGGACAGGGCTCGTCTACGAGCAGTACTTC. Looking up the rest from reference TRBV28 and TRBJ2-7 gives the full variable domain: DVKVTQSSRYLVKRTGEKVFLECVQDMDHENMFWYRQDPGLGLRLIYFSYDVKMKEKGDIPEGYSVSREKKERFSLILESASTNQTSMYLCATRTGLVYEQYFGPGTRLTVT.

This clonotype appeared many times. This chain uses TRBV7-3 with TRBJ1-6, with no clear D. This CDR3 spans 16 amino acids. CDR1 is SGHTA, CDR2 FQGTGA, per germline. V was trimmed by 1 base and J by 3 bases, leaving 10 bases between them. This CDR3 is CASSLKAAHYNSPLHF. CDR3 in DNA: TGTGCCAGCAGCTTAAAGGCAGCCCACTATAATTCACCCCTCCACTTT.

This rearrangement joins TRBV6-5 to TRBJ2-7; perhaps TRBD2 as D (6 bases). The CDR3 extends over 13 amino acids. Trimming pared 8 bases from V and 2 bases from J, leaving 13 bases between. Germline V CDR1 and CDR2: MNHEY, SVGAGI. The CDR3 DNA sequence: TGTGCCAGCGGTAAGGCGGGAACCTACGAGCAGTACTTC. It yields the protein CASGKAGTYEQYF.

This clonotype was seen ten or more times. One end of the junction varies from germline; a read error may be responsible. The chain is built from TRBV5-1 and TRBJ2-7, with a tentative D call TRBD1 (6 bases). From germline, CDR1 is SGHRS and CDR2 YFSETQ. The CDR3 covers 14 residues. The CDR3 is CASSLTGSSYEQYF. Written as DNA, the CDR3 is TGTGCCAGCAGCTTAACAGGGAGCTCCTACGAGCAGTACTTC.

There are many counts of this clonotype. The chain links TRBV7-9 to TRBJ2-7; D is unclear. Per germline, CDR1 SEHNR and CDR2 FQNEAQ (reference sequence). CDR3 length equals 13 residues. The V gene lost 5 bases and the J gene lost 6 bases, with 14 bases spanning the gap. CDR3 amino acids: CASSGRAGLEQYF. CDR3 bases: TGTGCCAGCAGCGGACGGGCTGGGCTCGAGCAGTACTTC.

The chain has TRBV7-8 and TRBJ2-5, with TRBD1 matching 7 bases. CDR3 length equals 16 residues. With V trimmed by 7 bases and J by 2 bases, 13 bases remained unmatched. The germline V gene has CDR1 SGHVS and CDR2 FQNEAQ. CDR3 bases: TGTGCCAGCACCCAAGGAACAGGGGAGAGTCAAGAGACCCAGTACTTC. As protein: CASTQGTGESQETQYF.

This chain links TRBV7-2 with TRBJ2-7; TRBD1 agrees at 9 bases. This CDR3 contains 14 residues. Germline lookup yields CDR1 SGHTA and CDR2 FQGNSA. J lost 2 bases, V lost 6 bases, and 5 bases had no gene match. Here the CDR3 DNA reads TGTGCCAGCAGTTCGGGGACAGGGCCCTACGAGCAGTACTTC. Its protein product is CASSSGTGPYEQYF.

The genes are TRBV7-9 and TRBJ2-5; either TRBD1 or TRBD2 may supply D (5 bases each). Germline V CDR1 and CDR2: SEHNR, FQNEAQ (reference sequence). V was pared by 5 bases and J by 2 bases, with 15 bases between. The CDR3 runs 15 residues. CDR3 coding DNA: TGTGCCAGCAGCGCAGGGACCTCGTCTCAAGAGACCCAGTACTTC. Translating it yields CASSAGTSSQETQYF.

The chain combines TRBV4-3 with TRBJ2-5; D not certain. Germline lookup yields CDR1 LGHNA and CDR2 YSLEER. V shed 0 bases and J shed 7 bases, with 15 bases lying between them. The CDR3 totals 15 residues. The CDR3 protein is CASSQDLTVVSTQYF. Written as DNA, the CDR3 is TGCGCCAGCAGCCAAGATCTCACCGTCGTATCGACCCAGTACTTC.

The rearrangement links TRBV7-2 to TRBJ1-2, with D tentatively TRBD1 (5 bases). Between the trimmed V and J ends, which lost 5 bases and 8 bases, there was a span of 12 bases. The CDR3 has 12 amino acids. The germline V gene encodes CDR1 SGHTA and CDR2 FQGNSA. In nucleotides, the CDR3 is TGTGCCAGCAGCGTAGGGGCGCGAGGCTACACCTTC. Protein product: CASSVGARGYTF.

This rearrangement joins TRBV12-3 or TRBV12-4 to TRBJ1-1, with TRBD1 matching 11 bases. The CDR3 contains 17 residues. The ends lost 3 bases at V and 3 bases at J; junction bases unmatched: 9. CDR3 nucleotides: TGTGCCAGCAGTTTGGACAGGGGGCGGGTTGGAGACACTGAAGCTTTCTTT. Its protein is CASSLDRGRVGDTEAFF.